The sequence of this T cell receptor beta chain was determined in a study of breast tumors, draining lymph nodes, adjacent tissues. Study-wide findings and caveats: Tumor TCR diversity was below lymph nodes but above nontumor tissue. Findings are consistent with lymph node origin and intratumoral expansion of most tumor T cells. Tumor T cell lymph node origin was a supported hypothesis, not proven.

TCRdb itself ran the multiplex PCR reads through MiXCR, one entry per CDR3 protein. The sample yields 20,000 to 30,000 distinct CDR3 sequences, approximately 63% seen once. The CDR3 consists of 11 residues. Germline CDR1 reads SNHLY; CDR2 reads FYNNEI. V was trimmed by 5 bases and J by 3 bases, leaving 3 bases between them. Points on this clonotype: The antigen remains undetermined.

The TCR sequence derives from a female donor with breast cancer. Some clones in this sample may be carry-over from other donors' samples. The source material was tumor-adjacent breast tissue. The V call is TRBV2, the J call TRBJ2-3; the D is unclear. The CDR3 nucleotides read TGTGCCAGCAGTCTAACAGATACGCAGTATTTT. Its protein is CASSLTDTQYF.